The source of this T cell receptor beta chain is a study of molecular identifiers for immune sequencing clone quantification. MiXCR, run by TCRdb on the PCR reads, gives a single entry per CDR3 protein. The table has about 89,000 distinct CDR3 sequences, around 19% seen once; the top ten hold roughly 0.85%. Only a few counts were recorded for this clonotype. CDR1 is KGHSH, CDR2 LQKENI, per germline. Trimming left V 0 bases short and J 4 bases short, with 7 bases between. The length of the CDR3 is 13 residues. This sequence originates from a human donor in good health. Some libraries in this study had Jurkat cell RNA spiked in. This chain uses TRBV18 with TRBJ2-7; D remains ambiguous. The sample comprised naive CD8+ T cells from blood, with Jurkat cell RNA spiked in. Subset here: FACS-sorted CD8+CD4-CCR7+CD45RA+ naive T cells. The chain's CDR3 is CASSPPAFYEQYF. CDR3 coding DNA: TGTGCCAGCTCACCACCCGCCTTTTACGAGCAGTACTTC.